This TCR beta chain was captured by sequencing in a study of T cell responses to AZD1222 COVID-19 vaccine. Study conclusions and caveats: The repertoires were collected only after the peak T cell response. The reported proportion of spike-specific TCRs targeting unmutated variant regions was nearly half. Donors skewed white British and female; clonal diversity was possibly underestimated.

In regard to this clone: Its antigen is as yet unknown. The sample holds other DNA sequences that translate to the same CDR3.

The repertoire was sequenced with immunoSEQ multiplex PCR; TCRdb's copy has only in-frame clones and lacks some. The table includes approximately 100,000 clones, around 90% detected once. The junction had 1 base not matched to a gene; V was cut back by 2 bases and J by 3 bases. CDR1 is SGDLS, CDR2 YYNGEE, per germline. The CDR3 runs to 15 residues. The clonotype was recovered from an adult who received the AZD1222 COVID-19 vaccine. This chain uses TRBV9 with TRBJ2-2, with 10 bases identical to TRBD2. Here the sequenced sample was peripheral blood, taken 28 days after the second AZD1222 dose. CDR3 amino acids: CASSVGTSDTGELFF. For the CDR3, the DNA is TGTGCCAGCAGCGTCGGGACTAGCGACACCGGGGAGCTGTTTTTT.